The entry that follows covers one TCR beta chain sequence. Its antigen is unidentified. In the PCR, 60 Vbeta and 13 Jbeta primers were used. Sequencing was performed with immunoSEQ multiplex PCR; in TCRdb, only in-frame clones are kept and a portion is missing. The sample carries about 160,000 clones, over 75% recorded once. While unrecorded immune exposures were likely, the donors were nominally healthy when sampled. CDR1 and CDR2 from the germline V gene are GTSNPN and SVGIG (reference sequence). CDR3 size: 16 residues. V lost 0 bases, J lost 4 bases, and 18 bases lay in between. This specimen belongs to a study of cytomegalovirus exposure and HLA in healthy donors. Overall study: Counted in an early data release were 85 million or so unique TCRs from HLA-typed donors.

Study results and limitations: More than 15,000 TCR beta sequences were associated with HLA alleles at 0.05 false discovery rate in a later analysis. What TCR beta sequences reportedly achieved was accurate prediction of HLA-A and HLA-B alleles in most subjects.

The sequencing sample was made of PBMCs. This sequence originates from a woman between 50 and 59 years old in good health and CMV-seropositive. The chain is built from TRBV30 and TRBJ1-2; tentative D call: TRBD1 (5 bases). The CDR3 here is CAWSVLRMADSYGYTF. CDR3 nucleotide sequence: TGTGCCTGGAGTGTACTCAGAATGGCTGACAGCTATGGCTACACCTTC.